This T cell receptor beta chain was retrieved from a study of cytomegalovirus exposure and HLA in healthy donors. Study-level points and caveats: Specific recognition of CMV antigens was confirmed in vitro for a few chains (all CMV-associated). Fewer N-insertions than the roughly 600-donor mean were reportedly shown by an Asian-associated ancestry cluster in a later analysis. Common viral pathogens seemed to be connected with several of the most significant clusters, according to a later analysis.

The PCR ran on 60 Vbeta and 13 Jbeta primers. In the authors' methods: In a later analysis, of 84 million or so unique beta chains, about 12 million appeared in at least two donors. Here immunoSEQ multiplex PCR was the method, and the copy in TCRdb shows in-frame clones only, minus some. That table is the source of V, J and clone size, and D and trimming were worked out from the DNA. The sample includes about 150,000 clones, roughly 80% seen only once; the top ten take about 4%. V gave up 4 bases and J gave up 2 bases, with 9 bases separating them. This CDR3 contains 13 residues. The germline V gene encodes CDR1 SGHRS and CDR2 YFSETQ. This clone was picked up one time. Antigen specificity is unknown.

Sequencing input: PBMCs. The chain carries TRBV5-1 and TRBJ1-2; D is ambiguous. This TCR came from a woman aged 40 to 50 in good health and CMV-seronegative. The CDR3 sequence: CASSPTENYGYTF. The CDR3 DNA reads as TGCGCCAGCAGCCCCACAGAGAACTATGGCTACACCTTC.